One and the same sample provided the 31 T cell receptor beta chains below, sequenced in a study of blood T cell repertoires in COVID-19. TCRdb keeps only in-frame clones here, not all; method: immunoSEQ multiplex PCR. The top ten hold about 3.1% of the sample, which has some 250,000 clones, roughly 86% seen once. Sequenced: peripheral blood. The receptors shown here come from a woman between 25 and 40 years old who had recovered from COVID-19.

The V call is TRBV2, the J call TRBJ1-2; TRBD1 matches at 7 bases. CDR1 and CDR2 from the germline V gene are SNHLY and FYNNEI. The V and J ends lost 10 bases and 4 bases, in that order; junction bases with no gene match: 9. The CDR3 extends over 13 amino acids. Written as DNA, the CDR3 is TGTGCCACCTTCAGGGGGGAATCCTATGGCTACACCTTC. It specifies CATFRGESYGYTF.

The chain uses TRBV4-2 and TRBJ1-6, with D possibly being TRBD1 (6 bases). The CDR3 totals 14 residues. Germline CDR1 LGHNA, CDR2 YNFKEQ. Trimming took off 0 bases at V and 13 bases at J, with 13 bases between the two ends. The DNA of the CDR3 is TGTGCCAGCAGCCAAGATCAGGGACAATCGCCCCTCCACTTT. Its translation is CASSQDQGQSPLHF.

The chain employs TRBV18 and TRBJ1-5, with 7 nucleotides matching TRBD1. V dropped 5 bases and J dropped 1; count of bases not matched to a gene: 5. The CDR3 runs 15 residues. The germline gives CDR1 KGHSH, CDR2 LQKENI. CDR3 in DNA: TGTGCCAGCTCAAATACAGGGGTCAGCAATCAGCCCCAGCATTTT. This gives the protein CASSNTGVSNQPQHF.

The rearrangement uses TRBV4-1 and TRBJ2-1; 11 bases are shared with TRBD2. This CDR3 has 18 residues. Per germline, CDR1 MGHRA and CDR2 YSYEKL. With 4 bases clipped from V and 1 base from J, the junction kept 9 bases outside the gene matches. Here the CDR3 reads CASSLSGGAVWSYNEQFF. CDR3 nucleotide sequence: TGCGCCAGCAGCCTTAGCGGGGGGGCCGTTTGGTCCTACAATGAGCAGTTCTTC.

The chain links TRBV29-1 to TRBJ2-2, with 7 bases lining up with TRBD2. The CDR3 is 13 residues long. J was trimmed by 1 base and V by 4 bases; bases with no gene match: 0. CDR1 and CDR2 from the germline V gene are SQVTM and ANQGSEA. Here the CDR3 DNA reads TGCAGCGTTGGCGGGAGGAACACCGGGGAGCTGTTTTTT. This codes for CSVGGRNTGELFF.

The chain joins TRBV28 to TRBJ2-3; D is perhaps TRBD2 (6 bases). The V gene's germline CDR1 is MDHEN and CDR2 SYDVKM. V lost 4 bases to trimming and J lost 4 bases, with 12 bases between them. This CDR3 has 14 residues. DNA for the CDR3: TGTGCCAGCAGTTACCCGGGGGATCCAGATACGCAGTATTTT. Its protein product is CASSYPGDPDTQYF.

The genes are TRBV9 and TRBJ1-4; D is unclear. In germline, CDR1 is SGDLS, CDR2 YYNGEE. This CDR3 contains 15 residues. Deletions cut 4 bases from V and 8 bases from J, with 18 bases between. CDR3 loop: CASSPSGEEAEKLFF. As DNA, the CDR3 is TGTGCCAGCAGCCCCTCCGGGGAAGAGGCAGAAAAACTGTTTTTT.

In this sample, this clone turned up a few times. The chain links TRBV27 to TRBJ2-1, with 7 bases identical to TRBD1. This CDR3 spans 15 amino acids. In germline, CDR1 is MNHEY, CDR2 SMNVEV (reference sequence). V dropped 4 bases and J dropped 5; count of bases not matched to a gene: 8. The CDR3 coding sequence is TGTGCCAGCAGTTGGGACAGTCGAGATGACAATGAGCAGTTCTTC. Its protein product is CASSWDSRDDNEQFF.

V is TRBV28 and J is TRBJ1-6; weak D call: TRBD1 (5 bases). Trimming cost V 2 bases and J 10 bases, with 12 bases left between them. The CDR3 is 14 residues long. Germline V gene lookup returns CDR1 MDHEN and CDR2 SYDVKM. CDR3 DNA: TGTGCCAGCAGTTTAGCAGGGCTAGGGTCACCCCTCCACTTT. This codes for CASSLAGLGSPLHF.

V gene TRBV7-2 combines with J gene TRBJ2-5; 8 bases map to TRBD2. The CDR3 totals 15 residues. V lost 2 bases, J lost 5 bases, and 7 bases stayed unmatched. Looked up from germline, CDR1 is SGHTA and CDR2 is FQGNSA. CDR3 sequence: CASSLYSGGGETQYF. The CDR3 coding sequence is TGTGCCAGCAGCTTATACTCGGGCGGGGGGGAGACCCAGTACTTC.

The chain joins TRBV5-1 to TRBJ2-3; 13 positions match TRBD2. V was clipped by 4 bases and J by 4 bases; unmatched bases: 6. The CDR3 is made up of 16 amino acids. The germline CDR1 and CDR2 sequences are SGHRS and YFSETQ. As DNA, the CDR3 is TGCGCCAGCAGCCAGGGACTAGCGGGGATCGCAGATACGCAGTATTTT. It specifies CASSQGLAGIADTQYF. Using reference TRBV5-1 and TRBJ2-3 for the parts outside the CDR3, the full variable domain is KAGVTQTPRYLIKTRGQQVTLSCSPISGHRSVSWYQQTPGQGLQFLFEYFSETQRNKGNFPGRFSGRQFSNSRSEMNVSTLELGDSALYLCASSQGLAGIADTQYFGPGTRLTVL.

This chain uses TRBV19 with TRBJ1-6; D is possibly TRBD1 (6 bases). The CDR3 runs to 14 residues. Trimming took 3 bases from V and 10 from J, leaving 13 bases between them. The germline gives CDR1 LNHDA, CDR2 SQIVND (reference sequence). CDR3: CASSMDSWGSPLHF. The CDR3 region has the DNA TGTGCCAGTAGTATGGACAGTTGGGGCTCACCCCTCCACTTT.

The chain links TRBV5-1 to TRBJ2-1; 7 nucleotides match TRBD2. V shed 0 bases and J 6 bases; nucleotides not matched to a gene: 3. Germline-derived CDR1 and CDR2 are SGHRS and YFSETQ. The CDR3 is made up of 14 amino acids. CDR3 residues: CASSLASGGNEQFF. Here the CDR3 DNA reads TGCGCCAGCAGCTTGGCTTCGGGGGGCAATGAGCAGTTCTTC.

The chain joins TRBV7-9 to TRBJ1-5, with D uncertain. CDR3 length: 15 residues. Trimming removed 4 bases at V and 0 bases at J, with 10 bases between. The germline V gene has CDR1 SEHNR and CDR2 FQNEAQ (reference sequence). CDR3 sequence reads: CASSSSGVSNQPQHF. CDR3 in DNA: TGTGCCAGCAGCTCCTCCGGGGTTAGCAATCAGCCCCAGCATTTT.

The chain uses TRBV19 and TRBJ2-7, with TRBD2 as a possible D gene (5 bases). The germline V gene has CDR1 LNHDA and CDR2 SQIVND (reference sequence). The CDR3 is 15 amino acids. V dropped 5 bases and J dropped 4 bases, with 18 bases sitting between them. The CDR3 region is CASSVGSLRAYEQYF. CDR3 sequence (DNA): TGTGCCAGTAGTGTAGGGTCCCTGCGGGCTTACGAGCAGTACTTC.

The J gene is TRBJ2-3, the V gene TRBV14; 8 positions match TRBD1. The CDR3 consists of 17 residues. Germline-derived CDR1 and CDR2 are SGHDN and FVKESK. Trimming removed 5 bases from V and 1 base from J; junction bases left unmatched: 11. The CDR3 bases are TGTGCCAGCAGCGGACAGGGTGGGACCATCCGCACAGATACGCAGTATTTT. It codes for CASSGQGGTIRTDTQYF.

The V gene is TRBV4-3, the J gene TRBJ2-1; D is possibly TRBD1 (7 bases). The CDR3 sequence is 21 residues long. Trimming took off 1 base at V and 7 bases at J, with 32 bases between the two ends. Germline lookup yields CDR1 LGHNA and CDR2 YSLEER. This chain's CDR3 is CASSQAEGGRGASAYLNEQFF. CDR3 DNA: TGCGCCAGCAGCCAAGCAGAAGGGGGCCGAGGGGCTAGCGCTTATCTTAATGAGCAGTTCTTC.

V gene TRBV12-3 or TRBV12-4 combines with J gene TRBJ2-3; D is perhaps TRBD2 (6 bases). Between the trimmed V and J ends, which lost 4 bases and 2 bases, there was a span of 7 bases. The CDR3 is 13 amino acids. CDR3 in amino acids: CASSSLATDTQYF. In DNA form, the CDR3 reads TGTGCCAGCAGTTCACTAGCCACAGATACGCAGTATTTT.

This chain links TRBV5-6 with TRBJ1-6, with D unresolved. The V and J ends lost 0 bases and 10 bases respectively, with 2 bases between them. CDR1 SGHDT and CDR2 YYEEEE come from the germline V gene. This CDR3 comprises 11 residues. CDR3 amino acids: CASSLASPLHF. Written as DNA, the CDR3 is TGTGCCAGCAGCTTGGCGTCACCCCTCCACTTT.

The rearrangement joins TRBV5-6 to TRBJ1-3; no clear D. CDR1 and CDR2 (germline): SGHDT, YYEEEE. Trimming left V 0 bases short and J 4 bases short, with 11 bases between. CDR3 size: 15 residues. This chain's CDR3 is CASSLVGVQGNTIYF. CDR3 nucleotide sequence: TGTGCCAGCAGCTTGGTCGGGGTTCAGGGAAACACCATATATTTT.

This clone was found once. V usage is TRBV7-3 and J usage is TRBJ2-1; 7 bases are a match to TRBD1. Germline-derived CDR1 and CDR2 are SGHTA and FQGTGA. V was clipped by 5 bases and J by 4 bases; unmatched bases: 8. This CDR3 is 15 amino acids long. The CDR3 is CASSTDEGAYNEQFF. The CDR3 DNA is TGTGCCAGCAGCACAGATGAGGGGGCTTACAATGAGCAGTTCTTC.

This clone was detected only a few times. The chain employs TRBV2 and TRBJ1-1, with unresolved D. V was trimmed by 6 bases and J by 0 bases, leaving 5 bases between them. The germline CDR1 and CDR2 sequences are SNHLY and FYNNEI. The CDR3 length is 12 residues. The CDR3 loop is CASRRMNTEAFF. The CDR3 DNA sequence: TGTGCCAGCAGGAGGATGAACACTGAAGCTTTCTTT.

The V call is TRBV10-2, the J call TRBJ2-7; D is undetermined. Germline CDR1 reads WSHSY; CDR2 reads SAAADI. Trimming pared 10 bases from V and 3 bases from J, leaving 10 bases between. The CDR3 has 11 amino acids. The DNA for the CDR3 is TGCGCCATCAAAGTAGACTACGAGCAGTACTTC. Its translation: CAIKVDYEQYF.

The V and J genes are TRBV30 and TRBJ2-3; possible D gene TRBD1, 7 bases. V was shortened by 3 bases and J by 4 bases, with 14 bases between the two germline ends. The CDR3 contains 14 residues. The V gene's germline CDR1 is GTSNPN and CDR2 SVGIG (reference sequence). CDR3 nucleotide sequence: TGTGCCTGGAGGGAGCAGGGGGGCGCAGATACGCAGTATTTT. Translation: CAWREQGGADTQYF.

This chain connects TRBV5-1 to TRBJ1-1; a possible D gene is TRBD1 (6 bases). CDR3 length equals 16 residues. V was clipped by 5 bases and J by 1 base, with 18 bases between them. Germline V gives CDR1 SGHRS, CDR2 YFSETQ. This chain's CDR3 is CASREGGIVGNTEAFF. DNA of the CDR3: TGCGCCAGCAGAGAGGGGGGGATTGTTGGGAACACTGAAGCTTTCTTT.

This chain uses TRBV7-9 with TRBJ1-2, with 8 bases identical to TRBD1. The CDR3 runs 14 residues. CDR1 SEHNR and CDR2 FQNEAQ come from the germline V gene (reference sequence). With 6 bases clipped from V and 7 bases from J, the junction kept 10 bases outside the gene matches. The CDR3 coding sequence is TGTGCCAGCAGAAAGACAGGGGAGGTTACTGGCTACACCTTC. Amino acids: CASRKTGEVTGYTF.

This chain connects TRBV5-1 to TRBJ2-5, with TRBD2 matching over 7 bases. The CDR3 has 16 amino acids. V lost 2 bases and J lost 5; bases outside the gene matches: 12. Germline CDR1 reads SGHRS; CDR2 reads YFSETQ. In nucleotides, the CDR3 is TGCGCCAGCAGCTTAAGCGGGGCTTTGGATGTGGAGACCCAGTACTTC. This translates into CASSLSGALDVETQYF.

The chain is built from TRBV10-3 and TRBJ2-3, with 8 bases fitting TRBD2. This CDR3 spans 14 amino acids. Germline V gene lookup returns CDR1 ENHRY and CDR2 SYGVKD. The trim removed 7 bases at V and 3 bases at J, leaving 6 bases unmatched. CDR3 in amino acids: CAIKNGGATDTQYF. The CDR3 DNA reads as TGTGCCATCAAAAACGGGGGGGCGACAGATACGCAGTATTTT.

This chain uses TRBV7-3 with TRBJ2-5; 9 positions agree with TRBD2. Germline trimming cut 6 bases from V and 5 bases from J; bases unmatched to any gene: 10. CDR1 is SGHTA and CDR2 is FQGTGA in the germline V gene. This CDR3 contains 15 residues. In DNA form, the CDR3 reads TGTGCCAGCAGTTCTAGCGGGACCCCAATGGAGACCCAGTACTTC. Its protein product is CASSSSGTPMETQYF.

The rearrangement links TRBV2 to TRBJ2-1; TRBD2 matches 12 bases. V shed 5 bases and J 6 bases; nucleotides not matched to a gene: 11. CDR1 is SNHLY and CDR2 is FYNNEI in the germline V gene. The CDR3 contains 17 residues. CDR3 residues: CASSWFASGGAGNEQFF. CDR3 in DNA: TGTGCCAGCAGTTGGTTTGCTAGCGGGGGGGCCGGCAATGAGCAGTTCTTC.

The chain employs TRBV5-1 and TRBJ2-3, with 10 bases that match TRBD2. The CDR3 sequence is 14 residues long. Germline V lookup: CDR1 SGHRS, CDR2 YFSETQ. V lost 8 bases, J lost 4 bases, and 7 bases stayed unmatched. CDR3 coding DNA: TGCGCCAGTGCAGCGGGGGGGCAACCAGATACGCAGTATTTT. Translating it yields CASAAGGQPDTQYF. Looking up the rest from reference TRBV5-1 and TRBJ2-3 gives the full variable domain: KAGVTQTPRYLIKTRGQQVTLSCSPISGHRSVSWYQQTPGQGLQFLFEYFSETQRNKGNFPGRFSGRQFSNSRSEMNVSTLELGDSALYLCASAAGGQPDTQYFGPGTRLTVL.